The following is a T cell receptor beta chain sequence with its context. What it binds is not known. This sample was included in a study of cytomegalovirus exposure and HLA in healthy donors. Broader study findings: A later analysis, which compared TCR beta chains of equal frequency, found the HLA-associated ones more clonally expanded.

Donors were nominally healthy when sampled, though unrecorded immune exposures were likely. Primers included in the PCR were 60 Vbeta and 13 Jbeta primers. Original data processing: In a later analysis, of around 85 million unique beta chains, roughly 10 million appeared in at least two donors. Only in-frame clones appear in the TCRdb table, and some are missing; sequencing was by immunoSEQ multiplex PCR. V and J calls and clone size follow that table, whereas D and trimming were derived from the DNA. The table lists fewer than 200,000 clones, roughly 90% of them singletons. Trimming took 0 bases from V and 4 from J, leaving 16 bases between them. This CDR3 region has 16 residues. CDR1 and CDR2 (germline): LNHDA, SQIVND (reference sequence).

Specimen: PBMCs. This receptor was identified in a boy younger than 10 in good health and CMV-seronegative. The chain has TRBV19 and TRBJ2-7, with D possibly being TRBD1 (6 bases). The CDR3, as DNA: TGTGCCAGTAGTATAGATGGGGGCCCCCTCCCATACGAGCAGTACTTC. Encoded protein: CASSIDGGPLPYEQYF. The complete variable domain, with remaining parts taken from reference TRBV19 and TRBJ2-7, reads DGGITQSPKYLFRKEGQNVTLSCEQNLNHDAMYWYRQDPGQGLRLIYYSQIVNDFQKGDIAEGYSVSREKKESFPLTVTSAQKNPTAFYLCASSIDGGPLPYEQYFGPGTRLTVT.